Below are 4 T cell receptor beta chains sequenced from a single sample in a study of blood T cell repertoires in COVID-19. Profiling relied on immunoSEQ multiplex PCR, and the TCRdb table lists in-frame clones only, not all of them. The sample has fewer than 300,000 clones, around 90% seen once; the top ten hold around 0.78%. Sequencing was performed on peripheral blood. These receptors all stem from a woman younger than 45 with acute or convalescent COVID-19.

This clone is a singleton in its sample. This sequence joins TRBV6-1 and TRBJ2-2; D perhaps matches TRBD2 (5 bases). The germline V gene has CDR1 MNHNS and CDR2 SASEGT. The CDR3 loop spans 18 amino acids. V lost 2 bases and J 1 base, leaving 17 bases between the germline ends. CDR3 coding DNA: TGTGCCAGCAGTGAATCGCCTCCAGCAGCGGTGAACACCGGGGAGCTGTTTTTT. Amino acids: CASSESPPAAVNTGELFF.

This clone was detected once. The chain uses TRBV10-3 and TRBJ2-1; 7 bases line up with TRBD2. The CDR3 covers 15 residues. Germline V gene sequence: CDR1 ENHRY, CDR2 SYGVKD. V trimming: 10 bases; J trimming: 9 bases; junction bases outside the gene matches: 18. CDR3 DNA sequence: TGTGCCACCGCTTCTCTAGCGGTCACACCTAGTGAGCAGTTCTTC. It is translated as CATASLAVTPSEQFF.

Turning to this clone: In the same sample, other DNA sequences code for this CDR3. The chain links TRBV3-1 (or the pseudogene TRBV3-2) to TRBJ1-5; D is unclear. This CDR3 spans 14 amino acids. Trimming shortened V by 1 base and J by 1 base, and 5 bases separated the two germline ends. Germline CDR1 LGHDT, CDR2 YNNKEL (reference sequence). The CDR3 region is CASSQGRSNQPQHF. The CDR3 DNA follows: TGTGCCAGCAGCCAAGGGAGGAGCAATCAGCCCCAGCATTTT.

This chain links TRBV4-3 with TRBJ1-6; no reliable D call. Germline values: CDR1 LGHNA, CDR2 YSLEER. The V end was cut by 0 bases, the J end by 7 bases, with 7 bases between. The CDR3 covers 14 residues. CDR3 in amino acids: CASSQDYKNSPLHF. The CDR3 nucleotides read TGCGCCAGCAGCCAAGATTACAAGAATTCACCCCTCCACTTT.